This T cell receptor beta chain appears in the sequencing data of a study of low-dose radiotherapy and immunotherapy resistance in tumors. Study in general: The regimen for patients comprised intravenous nivolumab 240 mg every two weeks plus intravenous ipilimumab 1 mg/kg every six weeks.

This clonotype was seen repeatedly, ten times or more. Both TCRalpha and TCRbeta chains were reverse transcribed with V-gene-specific primers. TCRs were put through 20 to 25 PCR cycles of amplification with Phusion. A constant-region primer and the V-primer adapter served as the primer pair. The mRNA that was isolated underwent amplification by in vitro transcription. One entry per CDR3 protein results from TCRdb running MiXCR on the reads. The data contain tens of thousands of distinct CDR3 sequences, roughly 30% of them singletons. As for time point: before trial treatment. Along with nivolumab and ipilimumab, donors received aspirin, low-dose cyclophosphamide and low-dose radiotherapy. The source is a female donor with ovarian cancer. The sample in question was PBMCs, obtained before treatment.

DNA for the CDR3: TGTGCCAGCAGCCCACGGCCCGGGGAGCTGTTTTTT. Translating it yields CASSPRPGELFF. V gene TRBV6-2 or TRBV6-3 combines with J gene TRBJ2-2; no definite D call. CDR1 MNHEY and CDR2 SVGEGT come from the germline V gene. The V and J ends lost 6 bases and 6 bases respectively, with 8 bases between them. The CDR3 runs 12 residues.